These T cell receptor beta chains were read from a single sample in a study of T-cell memory formation after mild COVID-19. Each CDR3 protein is one row after TCRdb ran MiXCR on the 5' RACE reads. The table lists hundreds of thousands of distinct CDR3 sequences, 25% to 30% of them singletons. Specimen: PBMCs or a T cell subset sorted from them (not recorded which). These receptors came from an adult woman who had mild COVID-19 (a few samples of this study predate the infection). Cell type and time point are not known. CDR3s include the opening cysteine and the closing phenylalanine or tryptophan. A D gene is named only where the DNA matches it firmly. Some rows have no size entry. The others give once, few or many, or a class for an expanded clone.

j_gene | len | v_gene | abundance | d_gene | CDR3aa | CDR3nt
TRBJ2-1 | 16 | TRBV15 | few | TRBD2 | CATSTRTSGTYNEQFF | TGTGCCACCAGCACAAGGACTAGCGGTACCTACAATGAGCAGTTCTTC
TRBJ1-1 | 14 | TRBV5-5 | few | - | CASSTLGYNTEAFF | TGTGCCAGCAGCACCCTCGGCTACAACACTGAAGCTTTCTTT
TRBJ2-7 | 13 | TRBV30 | many | - | CAWRGRSSYEQYF | TGTGCCTGGAGGGGGAGGTCCTCCTACGAGCAGTACTTC
TRBJ1-1 | 14 | TRBV7-6 | - | - | CASSGSGSRTEAFF | TGTGCCAGCAGCGGATCAGGGTCGCGCACTGAAGCTTTCTTT
TRBJ2-1 | 15 | TRBV5-1 | few | TRBD1 | CASSPGTGFGNEQFF | TGCGCCAGCAGCCCCGGGACAGGGTTTGGCAATGAGCAGTTCTTC
TRBJ2-7 | 14 | TRBV6-6 | few | - | CASSFAGGSYEQYF | TGTGCCAGCAGTTTTGCCGGGGGATCCTACGAGCAGTACTTC
TRBJ2-6 | 18 | TRBV7-3 | - | - | CASSRRGPLSSGANVLTF | TGTGCCAGCAGCCGTAGGGGACCCCTAAGCTCTGGGGCCAACGTCCTGACTTTC
TRBJ2-1 | 15 | TRBV7-3 | few | TRBD2 | CASSLTRLAGDEQFF | TGTGCCAGCAGCTTAACCCGACTAGCAGGCGATGAGCAGTTCTTC
TRBJ2-1 | 13 | TRBV6-5 | - | - | CASSYPPYHEQFF | TGTGCCAGCAGTTACCCCCCTTACCATGAGCAGTTCTTC
TRBJ2-1 | 16 | TRBV7-9 | few | TRBD1 | CASSLQAGGLYNEQFF | TGTGCCAGCAGCCTCCAGGCAGGGGGCCTATACAATGAGCAGTTCTTC
TRBJ2-1 | 16 | TRBV7-3 | - | TRBD2 | CASSFLGAGGGNEQFF | TGTGCCAGCAGCTTTCTTGGAGCGGGAGGCGGCAATGAGCAGTTCTTC
TRBJ2-7 | 13 | TRBV29-1 | few | - | CSVETWDTGEQYF | TGCAGCGTTGAAACGTGGGACACTGGCGAGCAGTACTTC
TRBJ1-2 | 15 | TRBV6-1 | - | - | CASSEGRQIYRGYTF | TGTGCCAGCAGTGAAGGTCGCCAAATTTATCGCGGCTACACCTTC
TRBJ2-7 | 13 | TRBV24-1 | few | - | CATSLPGSNEQYF | TGTGCCACCAGTCTTCCGGGAAGCAACGAGCAGTACTTC
TRBJ1-1 | 16 | TRBV5-1 | - | - | CASSLYPRGGNTEAFF | TGCGCCAGCAGCCTATACCCGCGCGGGGGTAACACTGAAGCTTTCTTT
TRBJ1-1 | 12 | TRBV24-1 | - | - | CATSDFNTEAFF | TGTGCCACCAGTGATTTCAACACTGAAGCTTTCTTT
TRBJ2-7 | 16 | TRBV7-9 | few | - | CASRTGGTGVGYEQYF | TGTGCCAGCAGAACGGGGGGGACAGGCGTGGGATACGAGCAGTACTTC
TRBJ1-2 | 10 | TRBV29-1 | - | - | CSVSGPGYTF | TGCAGCGTATCGGGGCCTGGCTACACCTTC
TRBJ1-1 | 11 | TRBV20-1 | - | - | CSASPRPEAFF | TGCAGTGCCAGCCCTCGTCCTGAAGCTTTCTTT
TRBJ1-2 | 12 | TRBV10-2 | - | - | CASSETGYGYTF | TGCGCCAGCAGTGAGACGGGCTATGGCTACACCTTC
TRBJ1-2 | 15 | TRBV4-3 | - | TRBD1 | CASSRPGTGDYGYTF | TGCGCCAGCAGCCGACCCGGGACAGGGGACTATGGCTACACCTTC
TRBJ2-3 | 15 | TRBV7-9 | - | - | CASSSYRVVGYTQYF | TGTGCCAGCAGCTCCTATAGGGTGGTGGGGTATACGCAGTATTTT
TRBJ1-1 | 15 | TRBV6-1 | few | - | CATMREDTPNTEAFF | TGTGCCACCATGCGAGAGGACACCCCGAACACTGAAGCTTTCTTT
TRBJ2-1 | 15 | TRBV11-1 | few | - | CASSLRTDSYNEQFF | TGTGCCAGCAGCTTGCGGACAGACTCCTACAATGAGCAGTTCTTC
TRBJ2-7 | 14 | TRBV7-9 | few | - | CASRPVGHPYEQYF | TGTGCCAGCCGACCTGTTGGGCACCCCTACGAGCAGTACTTC
TRBJ1-5 | 13 | TRBV10-3 | - | - | CAISSDSSRPQHF | TGTGCCATCAGTTCGGACAGCAGCCGGCCCCAGCATTTT
TRBJ2-1 | 13 | TRBV5-4 | - | - | CASSARVYNEQFF | TGTGCCAGCAGCGCCCGCGTCTACAATGAGCAGTTCTTC
TRBJ2-5 | 11 | TRBV10-3 | few | - | CAISEKETQYF | TGTGCCATCAGTGAGAAAGAGACCCAGTACTTC
TRBJ2-7 | 11 | TRBV27 | - | - | CASSTRGSQYF | TGTGCCAGCAGCACGAGGGGGTCGCAGTACTTC
TRBJ2-3 | 16 | TRBV7-6 | few | - | CASSLPLTPGTDTQYF | TGTGCCAGCAGCTTACCTCTGACCCCCGGCACAGATACGCAGTATTTT
TRBJ1-6 | 11 | TRBV7-9 | once | - | CASDGNSPLHF | TGTGCCAGCGACGGGAATTCACCCCTCCACTTT
TRBJ1-2 | 13 | TRBV10-3 | once | - | CAISETDIYGYTF | TGTGCCATCAGTGAGACGGACATCTATGGCTACACCTTC
TRBJ2-1 | 14 | TRBV5-1 | few | - | CASSLAGTYNEQFF | TGCGCCAGCAGCTTGGCCGGGACCTACAATGAGCAGTTCTTC
TRBJ2-3 | 15 | TRBV18 | once | - | CASSQDSSSTDTQYF | TGTGCCAGCTCGCAGGACAGCTCTAGCACAGATACGCAGTATTTT
TRBJ2-2 | 14 | TRBV5-1 | few | - | CASALTSLTGELFF | TGCGCCAGCGCCCTTACATCACTCACCGGGGAGCTGTTTTTT
TRBJ2-1 | 13 | TRBV12-3/TRBV12-4 | - | - | CASSPVSYNEQFF | TGTGCCAGCAGCCCCGTATCCTACAATGAGCAGTTCTTC
TRBJ1-2 | 12 | TRBV3-1 | - | - | CASSQSYYGYTF | TGTGCCAGCAGCCAATCCTACTATGGCTACACCTTC
TRBJ1-1 | 16 | TRBV28 | - | - | CASSLSPVGAGTEAFF | TGTGCCAGCAGTTTGAGCCCTGTAGGGGCGGGCACTGAAGCTTTCTTT
TRBJ2-2 | 16 | TRBV12-3/TRBV12-4 | few | TRBD1 | CASSPRTGENTGELFF | TGTGCCAGCAGTCCCCGGACAGGAGAGAACACCGGGGAGCTGTTTTTT
TRBJ2-3 | 12 | TRBV23-1 | - | - | CAWGSSTDTQYF | TGCGCCTGGGGTTCTAGCACAGATACGCAGTATTTT
TRBJ2-7 | 14 | TRBV28 | - | - | CASRRPGILYEQYF | TGTGCCAGCAGGCGCCCCGGGATTCTCTACGAGCAGTACTTC
TRBJ2-6 | 15 | TRBV7-8 | many | - | CASSPGSSGANVLTF | TGTGCCAGCAGTCCAGGGTCTTCTGGGGCCAACGTCCTGACTTTC
TRBJ2-5 | 16 | TRBV11-2 | - | TRBD2 | CASSLALAGGEETQYF | TGTGCCAGCAGCTTAGCCCTAGCGGGGGGCGAAGAGACCCAGTACTTC